This T cell receptor (beta chain) emerged from a study of cytomegalovirus exposure and HLA in healthy donors. Broader study findings: Researchers reported in a later analysis that common viral pathogens appeared linked to several top clusters. In a later analysis, HLA-C alleles had the fewest associated TCRs, DRB1 alleles the most. Later analysis suggested most CMV-associated TCR beta chains were HLA-restricted.

Despite likely unrecorded immune exposures, the donors were nominally healthy at the time of sampling. V lost 1 base and J lost 7; bases outside the gene matches: 7. The V gene's germline CDR1 is SGHTA and CDR2 FQGTGA. This CDR3 comprises 14 residues. A remark on this clone: As yet, its antigen is unknown.

The primer mix had 60 Vbeta and 13 Jbeta primers. TCRdb keeps only in-frame clones here, not all; method: immunoSEQ multiplex PCR. The table shows some 150,000 clones, with about 80% occurring only once. The clonotype comes from a man younger than 40 in good health and CMV-seropositive. The rearrangement links TRBV7-3 to TRBJ2-7, with 7 bases that match TRBD1. The specimen was PBMCs. The CDR3 region has the DNA TGTGCCAGCAGCTTAATCGGGACAGCCAGTGAGCAGTACTTC. This sequence encodes CASSLIGTASEQYF.